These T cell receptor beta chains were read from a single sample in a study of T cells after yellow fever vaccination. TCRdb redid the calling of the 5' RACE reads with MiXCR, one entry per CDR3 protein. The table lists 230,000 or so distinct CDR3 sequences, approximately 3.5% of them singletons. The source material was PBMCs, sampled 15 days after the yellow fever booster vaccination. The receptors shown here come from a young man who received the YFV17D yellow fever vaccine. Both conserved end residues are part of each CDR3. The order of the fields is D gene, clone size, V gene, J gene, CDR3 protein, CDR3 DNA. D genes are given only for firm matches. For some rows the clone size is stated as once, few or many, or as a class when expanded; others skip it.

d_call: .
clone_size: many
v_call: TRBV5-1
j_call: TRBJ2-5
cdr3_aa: CASSEMQETQYF
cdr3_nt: TGCGCCAGCAGCGAGATGCAAGAGACCCAGTACTTC

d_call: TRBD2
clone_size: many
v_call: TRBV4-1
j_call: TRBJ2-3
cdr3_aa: CASSQGTSGGTDTQYF
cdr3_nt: TGCGCCAGCAGCCAAGGGACTAGCGGGGGCACAGATACGCAGTATTTT

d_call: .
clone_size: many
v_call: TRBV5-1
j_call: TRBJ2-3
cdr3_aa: CASSLVGGPGVSDTQYF
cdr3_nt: TGCGCCAGCAGCTTGGTCGGAGGTCCGGGTGTATCAGATACGCAGTATTTT

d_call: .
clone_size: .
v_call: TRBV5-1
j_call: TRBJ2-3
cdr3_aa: CASSLLGMSTDTQYF
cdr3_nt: TGCGCCAGCAGCTTGCTGGGGATGAGCACAGATACGCAGTATTTT

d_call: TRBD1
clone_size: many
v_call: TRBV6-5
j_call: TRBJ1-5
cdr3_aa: CASRTGVGQPQHF
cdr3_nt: TGTGCCAGCAGGACAGGGGTTGGGCAGCCCCAGCATTTT

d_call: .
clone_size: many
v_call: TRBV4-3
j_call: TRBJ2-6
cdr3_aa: CASSQSSVSGANVLTF
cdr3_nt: TGCGCCAGCAGCCAATCTTCAGTCTCTGGGGCCAACGTCCTGACTTTC

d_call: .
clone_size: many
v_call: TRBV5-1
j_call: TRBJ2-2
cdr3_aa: CASSRGGTESGELFF
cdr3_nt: TGCGCCAGCAGCCGTGGTGGGACTGAGAGTGGGGAGCTGTTTTTT

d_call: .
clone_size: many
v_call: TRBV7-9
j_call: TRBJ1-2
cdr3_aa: CASSLESVGLGGYGYTF
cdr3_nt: TGTGCCAGCAGCTTAGAGTCCGTCGGCCTCGGCGGCTATGGCTACACCTTC

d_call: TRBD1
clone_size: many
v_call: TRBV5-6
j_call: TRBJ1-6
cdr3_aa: CASRPTGVYNSPLHF
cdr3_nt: TGTGCCAGCAGACCGACAGGGGTCTATAATTCACCCCTCCACTTT

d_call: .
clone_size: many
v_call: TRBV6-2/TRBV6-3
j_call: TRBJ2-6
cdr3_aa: CASSYGASGANVLTF
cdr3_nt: TGTGCCAGCAGTTATGGGGCCTCTGGGGCCAACGTCCTGACTTTC

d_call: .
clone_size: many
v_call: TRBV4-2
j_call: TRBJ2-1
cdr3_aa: CASSQGRDNNEQFF
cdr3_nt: TGTGCCAGCAGCCAAGGCCGGGACAACAATGAGCAGTTCTTC

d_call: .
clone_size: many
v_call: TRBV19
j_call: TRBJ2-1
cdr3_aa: CASSIPPNEQFF
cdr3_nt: TGTGCCAGTAGTATTCCCCCGAATGAGCAGTTCTTC

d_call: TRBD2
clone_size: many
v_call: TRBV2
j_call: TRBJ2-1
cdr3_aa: CASKKIAGVSYNEQFF
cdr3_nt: TGTGCCAGCAAGAAGATAGCGGGGGTCTCCTACAATGAGCAGTTCTTC

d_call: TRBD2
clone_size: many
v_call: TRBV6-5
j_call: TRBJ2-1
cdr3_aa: CASGVAGYSPYNEQFF
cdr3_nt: TGTGCCAGTGGGGTAGCGGGGTACAGTCCCTACAATGAGCAGTTCTTC

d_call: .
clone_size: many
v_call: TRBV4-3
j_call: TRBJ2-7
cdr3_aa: CASSQVSRPYEQYF
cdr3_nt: TGCGCCAGCAGCCAAGTATCCAGACCCTACGAGCAGTACTTC

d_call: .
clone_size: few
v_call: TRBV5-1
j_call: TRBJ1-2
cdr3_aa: CASSSAPGHPYYGYTF
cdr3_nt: TGCGCCAGCAGCTCAGCTCCGGGACACCCTTACTATGGCTACACCTTC

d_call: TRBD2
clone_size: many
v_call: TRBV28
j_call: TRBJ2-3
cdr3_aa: CASSLELAGTDTQYF
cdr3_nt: TGTGCCAGCAGTTTAGAACTAGCGGGCACAGATACGCAGTATTTT